The clone carrying this TCR beta chain was found a few times. The antigen is undetermined. The sample originates from a study of response to subunit inactivated influenza vaccine. Study conclusions and caveats: Each seasonal influenza vaccination, the authors suggested, recruits few new T cells.

The CDR3 is 13 amino acids. Between the trimmed V and J ends, which lost 5 bases and 3 bases, there was a span of 8 bases. One entry per CDR3 protein results from TCRdb running MiXCR on the RT-PCR reads. The sample carries about 780,000 distinct CDR3 sequences, approximately 18% recorded once. The sequence was obtained from a man aged 50 to 60 who received an inactivated influenza vaccine. The genes are TRBV12-3 or TRBV12-4 and TRBJ2-4; possible D gene TRBD1, 6 bases. This specimen was PBMCs from blood, taken 5 to 6 days after vaccination. The CDR3 DNA sequence: TGTGCCAGCAGTACAGGGATCAAAAACATTCAGTACTTC. Its translation is CASSTGIKNIQYF.